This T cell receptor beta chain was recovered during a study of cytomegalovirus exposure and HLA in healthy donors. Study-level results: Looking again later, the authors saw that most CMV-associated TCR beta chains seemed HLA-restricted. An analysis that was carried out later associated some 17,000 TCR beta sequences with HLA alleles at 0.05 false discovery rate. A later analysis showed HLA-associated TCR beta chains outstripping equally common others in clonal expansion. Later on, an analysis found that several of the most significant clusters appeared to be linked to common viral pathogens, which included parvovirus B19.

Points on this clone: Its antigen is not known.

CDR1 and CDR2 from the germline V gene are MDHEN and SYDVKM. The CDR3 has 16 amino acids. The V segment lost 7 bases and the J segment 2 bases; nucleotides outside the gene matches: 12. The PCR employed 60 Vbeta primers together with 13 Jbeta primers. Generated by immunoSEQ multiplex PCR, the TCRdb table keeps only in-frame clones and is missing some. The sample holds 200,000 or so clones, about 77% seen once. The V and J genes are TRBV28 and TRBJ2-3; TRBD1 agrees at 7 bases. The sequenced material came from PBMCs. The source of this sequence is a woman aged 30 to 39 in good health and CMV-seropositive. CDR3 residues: CASTLTGTLFTDTQYF. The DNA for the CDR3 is TGTGCCAGCACCTTGACAGGGACGCTTTTCACAGATACGCAGTATTTT.